The 32 T cell receptor beta chains listed next were all sequenced from one sample in a study of response to subunit inactivated influenza vaccine. TCRdb re-called the RT-PCR reads with MiXCR, one entry per CDR3 protein. The profile covers hundreds of thousands of distinct CDR3 sequences, with about a fifth appearing a single time and 11% taken by the ten largest. The specimen comprised PBMCs from blood, sampled about 5 days after vaccination. The source is a man aged 50 or older who received an inactivated influenza vaccine.

The chain is built from TRBV5-1 and TRBJ1-1; D is uncertain. The ends were cut back, 6 bases at V and 1 base at J, with 10 bases in the middle. The CDR3 is made up of 13 amino acids. The germline CDR1 and CDR2 sequences are SGHRS and YFSETQ. The CDR3 loop reads CASKVETNTEAFF. CDR3 sequence (DNA): TGCGCCAGCAAAGTAGAAACGAACACTGAAGCTTTCTTT.

In this sample, this clonotype turned up a few times. The CDR3 protein is CASSQASGLMNEQFF. The CDR3 region has the DNA TGTGCCAGCAGCCAAGCTTCGGGACTAATGAATGAGCAGTTCTTC. The chain has TRBV4-2 and TRBJ2-1; 7 nucleotides align to TRBD2. In germline, CDR1 is LGHNA, CDR2 YNFKEQ. V shed 1 base, J shed 7 bases, and the junction held 7 bases outside the gene matches. The CDR3 has 15 amino acids.

This clonotype was detected only a few times. The chain is built from TRBV25-1 and TRBJ2-1; 8 bases are shared with TRBD2. The length of the CDR3 is 15 residues. J gave up 6 bases and V 4 bases, and 8 bases lay outside the gene matches. Germline assignment: CDR1 MGHDK and CDR2 SYGVNS. CDR3 sequence (DNA): TGTGCCAGCAGTGTTAGCGGGACCCTGGGCAATGAGCAGTTCTTC. The encoded protein is CASSVSGTLGNEQFF.

V is TRBV5-1 and J is TRBJ2-2, with D perhaps TRBD1 (5 bases). The CDR3 length is 18 residues. V dropped 0 bases and J dropped 4 bases, with 19 bases sitting between them. The germline V gene encodes CDR1 SGHRS and CDR2 YFSETQ. DNA of the CDR3: TGCGCCAGCAGCTTGGCCAATGGGGCCGGGTTTCGCACCGGGGAGCTGTTTTTT. This gives the protein CASSLANGAGFRTGELFF.

The genes are TRBV30 and TRBJ2-7, with no clear D. This CDR3 contains 12 residues. Germline V gene data show CDR1 as GTSNPN and CDR2 as SVGIG (reference sequence). Between the trimmed V and J ends, which lost 0 bases and 5 bases, there was a span of 8 bases. CDR3 loop: CAWSVTLDEQYF. The CDR3 DNA is TGTGCCTGGAGTGTGACTCTGGACGAGCAGTACTTC.

The CDR3 region has the DNA TGTGCCAGCAGTTTGGGACCGGGACAGGGCTACAATGAGCAGTTCTTC. Amino acid sequence: CASSLGPGQGYNEQFF. The V call is TRBV12-3 or TRBV12-4, the J call TRBJ2-1, with 9 bases fitting TRBD1. The V gene end was trimmed by 3 bases and the J gene end by 3 bases; junction bases not matched to a gene: 6. The CDR3 is 16 residues long.

This chain connects TRBV6-5 to TRBJ1-3; possible D gene TRBD1, 5 bases. The ends were cut back, 2 bases at V and 0 bases at J, with 11 bases in the middle. Germline-derived CDR1 and CDR2 are MNHEY and SVGAGI. The CDR3 loop spans 16 amino acids. The CDR3 is CASSYPAGPSGNTIYF. Written as DNA, the CDR3 is TGTGCCAGCAGTTACCCGGCAGGGCCCTCTGGAAACACCATATATTTT.

The sample holds a few counts of this clonotype. J is TRBJ2-7 and V is TRBV29-1; D unclear. This CDR3 has 14 residues. The germline V gene has CDR1 SQVTM and CDR2 ANQGSEA. V shed 4 bases and J shed 0 bases, with 13 bases lying between them. The CDR3 loop is CSVGLGYSSYEQYF. The CDR3 coding sequence is TGCAGCGTTGGTTTGGGGTACAGCTCCTACGAGCAGTACTTC.

The V gene is TRBV29-1, the J gene TRBJ1-1, with TRBD1 as a possible D gene (6 bases). Germline CDR1 and CDR2: SQVTM and ANQGSEA. The CDR3 consists of 11 residues. With 7 bases removed from V and 8 bases from J, the gap between germline ends came to 14 bases. The CDR3 here is CSGGTPEEAFF. Written as DNA, the CDR3 is TGCAGCGGGGGGACACCCGAGGAAGCTTTCTTT. Full variable domain (outside the CDR3, taken from reference TRBV29-1 and TRBJ1-1): SAVISQKPSRDICQRGTSLTIQCQVDSQVTMMFWYRQQPGQSLTLIATANQGSEATYESGFVIDKFPISRPNLTFSTLTVSNMSPEDSSIYLCSGGTPEEAFFGQGTRLTVV.

This clonotype has just a few counts. V gene TRBV20-1 combines with J gene TRBJ1-2; 8 positions agree with TRBD1. The germline V gene has CDR1 DFQATT and CDR2 SNEGSKA (reference sequence). J lost 2 bases, V lost 6 bases, and 8 bases had no gene match. The CDR3 spans 14 residues. CDR3 sequence reads: CSALETGDNYGYTF. The CDR3 DNA reads TGCAGTGCATTAGAGACAGGGGACAACTATGGCTACACCTTC.

In this sample, this clonotype turned up a few times. This CDR3 is CASSLLPQSGDTQYF. CDR3 nucleotides: TGTGCCAGCAGTTTACTGCCTCAATCGGGGGATACGCAGTATTTT. The J gene is TRBJ2-3, the V gene TRBV12-3 or TRBV12-4, with D perhaps TRBD2 (5 bases). Trimming removed 2 bases at V and 6 bases at J, with 15 bases between. The CDR3 runs to 15 residues.

This clonotype was picked up a small number of times. The chain recombines TRBV7-3 with TRBJ2-3; 7 nucleotides match TRBD1. The CDR3 length is 13 residues. Germline CDR1 is SGHTA and CDR2 is FQGTGA. The V gene end was trimmed by 8 bases and the J gene end by 5 bases; junction bases not matched to a gene: 7. CDR3 DNA: TGTGCCAGCGGAAAACAGGGGAAAGATACGCAGTATTTT. Its translation: CASGKQGKDTQYF.

The chain is built from TRBV14 and TRBJ2-1, with no clear D. V was shortened by 1 base and J by 9 bases, with 10 bases between the two germline ends. CDR1 is SGHDN, CDR2 FVKESK, per germline. The CDR3 runs 13 residues. The CDR3 coding sequence is TGTGCCAGCAGCCAAGTTCAATTGAGTGAGCAGTTCTTC. Protein product: CASSQVQLSEQFF. Variable domain in full (rest from reference TRBV14 and TRBJ2-1): EAGVTQFPSHSVIEKGQTVTLRCDPISGHDNLYWYRRVMGKEIKFLLHFVKESKQDESGMPNNRFLAERTGGTYSTLKVQPAELEDSGVYFCASSQVQLSEQFFGPGTRLTVL.

This rearrangement joins TRBV11-3 to TRBJ2-1, with no clear D. Germline V gene lookup returns CDR1 SGHNT and CDR2 YENEEA. The CDR3 length is 13 residues. V shed 4 bases and J shed 7 bases, with 11 bases lying between them. This CDR3 reads CASSSEIGNEQFF. Written as DNA, the CDR3 is TGTGCCAGCAGCTCTGAAATCGGGAATGAGCAGTTCTTC. The entire variable domain, with the rest obtained from reference TRBV11-3 and TRBJ2-1, is as follows: EAGVVQSPRYKIIEKKQPVAFWCNPISGHNTLYWYLQNLGQGPELLIRYENEEAVDDSQLPKDRFSAERLKGVDSTLKIQPAELGDSAVYLCASSSEIGNEQFFGPGTRLTVL.

This clonotype was observed many times. The gene calls are TRBV5-1 and TRBJ2-3, with a weak D call TRBD2 (7 bases). Germline lookup yields CDR1 SGHRS and CDR2 YFSETQ. The CDR3 sequence is 15 residues long. Trimming removed 3 bases from V and 1 base from J, with 12 bases in between. The CDR3 coding sequence is TGCGCCAGCAGCTGGGGAGGGGGACGCACAGATACGCAGTATTTT. It translates to CASSWGGGRTDTQYF.

This clonotype was counted many times. The chain is built from TRBV12-3 or TRBV12-4 and TRBJ2-1, with D uncertain. The CDR3 totals 18 residues. V lost 5 bases and J lost 0, with 20 bases in between. Here the CDR3 reads CASSHPRDTESSYNEQFF. The DNA for the CDR3 is TGTGCCAGCAGTCATCCCCGAGATACGGAAAGCTCCTACAATGAGCAGTTCTTC.

In the case of this clonotype: Germline and junction disagree at one end, which may indicate a read error. The genes are TRBV6-5 and TRBJ2-1; D not certain. The CDR3 consists of 10 residues. The germline V gene encodes CDR1 MNHEY and CDR2 SVGAGI. DNA for the CDR3: TGTGCCAGCAGCTACGCCAGGCGACTCTTC. Residues: CASSYARRLF.

The chain is built from TRBV11-2 and TRBJ2-1, with 10 bases that match TRBD2. J was trimmed by 6 bases and V by 7 bases; bases with no gene match: 12. The V gene's germline CDR1 is SGHAT and CDR2 FQNNGV. The CDR3 totals 16 residues. The CDR3 DNA reads TGTGCCAGCACCCTCTTGGGAGCGGGGGGGTTCAATGAGCAGTTCTTC. This encodes CASTLLGAGGFNEQFF.

This clonotype was observed a few times. This rearrangement joins TRBV12-3 or TRBV12-4 to TRBJ2-7; D gene ambiguous. Trimming took 3 bases from V and 10 from J, leaving 13 bases between them. There are 12 residues in the CDR3. CDR3 protein: CASSFPQAAQYF. Written as DNA, the CDR3 is TGTGCCAGCAGTTTTCCCCAAGCTGCACAGTACTTC.

This clonotype showed up just a few times. This rearrangement joins TRBV20-1 to TRBJ2-7; 10 bases are shared with TRBD1. The V gene's germline CDR1 is DFQATT and CDR2 SNEGSKA (reference sequence). This CDR3 is built from 15 residues. With V trimmed by 3 bases and J by 4 bases, 9 bases remained unmatched. The CDR3 region has the DNA TGCAGTGCTAGGAGGGACAGGGGAATTGGGTACGAGCAGTACTTC. It translates to CSARRDRGIGYEQYF.

The chain is built from TRBV7-2 and TRBJ1-3, with 7 nucleotides matching TRBD1. The length of the CDR3 is 17 residues. Germline CDR1 and CDR2: SGHTA and FQGNSA. With 2 bases clipped from V and 1 base from J, the junction kept 8 bases outside the gene matches. As DNA, the CDR3 is TGTGCCAGCAGCTTATTGGTTACAGGGGAGTCTGGAAACACCATATATTTT. Residues: CASSLLVTGESGNTIYF.

This clonotype came up a few times. The chain recombines TRBV11-2 with TRBJ2-5, with D tentatively TRBD1 (6 bases). This CDR3 spans 18 amino acids. Germline-derived CDR1 and CDR2 are SGHAT and FQNNGV. V lost 1 base to trimming and J lost 2 bases, with 20 bases between them. The CDR3 region is CASSLGQARIFIQETQYF. In nucleotides, the CDR3 is TGTGCCAGCAGCTTAGGACAGGCAAGAATTTTCATTCAAGAGACCCAGTACTTC.

The chain links TRBV6-1 to TRBJ2-3; 7 bases map to TRBD1. With V trimmed by 5 bases and J by 3 bases, 8 bases remained unmatched. Germline-derived CDR1 and CDR2 are MNHNS and SASEGT. This CDR3 has 15 residues. Here the CDR3 DNA reads TGTGCCAGCAGTCGACAGGGAAATGTAACAGATACGCAGTATTTT. It yields the protein CASSRQGNVTDTQYF.

The V call is TRBV7-6, the J call TRBJ2-7, with 7 bases that match TRBD2. Per the germline V gene, CDR1 is SGHVS and CDR2 is FNYEAQ. Trimming at V came to 2 bases and at J to 5 bases, leaving 9 bases not matched to a gene. The length of the CDR3 is 15 residues. The CDR3 DNA reads as TGTGCCAGCAGCTTAAAAGGCGGGAGAATCCACGAGCAGTACTTC. This gives the protein CASSLKGGRIHEQYF.

The chain carries TRBV28 and TRBJ1-5; possibly TRBD1 for D (6 bases). Germline lookup yields CDR1 MDHEN and CDR2 SYDVKM. The V end was cut by 6 bases, the J end by 2 bases, with 14 bases between. CDR3 size: 15 residues. The DNA of the CDR3 is TGTGCCAGCAGGCCAACAGGGACCGGCAATCAGCCCCAGCATTTT. This codes for CASRPTGTGNQPQHF. The whole variable domain, filled in from reference TRBV28 and TRBJ1-5, reads DVKVTQSSRYLVKRTGEKVFLECVQDMDHENMFWYRQDPGLGLRLIYFSYDVKMKEKGDIPEGYSVSREKKERFSLILESASTNQTSMYLCASRPTGTGNQPQHFGDGTRLSIL.

A few counts support this clonotype. The chain employs TRBV29-1 and TRBJ2-3; TRBD2 matches 7 bases. The CDR3 runs 16 residues. V gave up 6 bases and J gave up 0 bases; unmatched junction bases: 12. Germline values: CDR1 SQVTM, CDR2 ANQGSEA. DNA for the CDR3: TGCAGCGTACAACCCTATGCGGGAGTAAGCACAGATACGCAGTATTTT. Translated: CSVQPYAGVSTDTQYF.

This rearrangement joins TRBV29-1 to TRBJ2-3; 10 positions agree with TRBD2. CDR3 length: 17 amino acids. Looked up from germline, CDR1 is SQVTM and CDR2 is ANQGSEA. The trim removed 4 bases at V and 2 bases at J, leaving 12 bases unmatched. CDR3 bases: TGCAGCGTTGGCCGACCTCTTCTAGCGGGGGACACAGATACGCAGTATTTT. It codes for CSVGRPLLAGDTDTQYF.

This clonotype appeared a few times. This chain connects TRBV5-1 to TRBJ1-4; D is uncertain. V was pared by 0 bases and J by 5 bases, with 8 bases between. The length of the CDR3 is 14 residues. CDR1 and CDR2 from the germline V gene are SGHRS and YFSETQ. The CDR3 loop reads CASSLVLGNEKLFF. The CDR3 coding sequence is TGCGCCAGCAGCTTGGTTTTGGGAAATGAAAAACTGTTTTTT.

The chain links TRBV15 to TRBJ1-2; unclear D gene. V dropped 3 bases and J dropped 3 bases, with 11 bases sitting between them. In germline, CDR1 is LNHNV, CDR2 YYDKDF (reference sequence). The CDR3 contains 14 residues. The CDR3 loop is CATSREGGDYGYTF. CDR3 nucleotide sequence: TGTGCCACCAGCAGGGAGGGAGGTGACTATGGCTACACCTTC.

The gene calls are TRBV12-3 or TRBV12-4 and TRBJ1-5, with TRBD1 as a possible D gene (6 bases). This CDR3 is built from 13 residues. Trimming took off 5 bases at V and 6 bases at J, with 11 bases between the two ends. CDR3 nucleotides: TGTGCCAGCAGTGGACAGACCCTTCAGCCCCAGCATTTT. Translated: CASSGQTLQPQHF.

The V call is TRBV6-1, the J call TRBJ2-7, with D possibly TRBD1 on 6 matching bases. CDR3 length: 14 amino acids. Germline-derived CDR1 and CDR2 are MNHNS and SASEGT. The V and J ends lost 7 bases and 3 bases respectively, with 16 bases between them. The CDR3 coding sequence is TGTGCCAGCAAGACAGGCCTACTGAGCTACGAGCAGTACTTC. It codes for CASKTGLLSYEQYF.

This clonotype was seen more than once but under ten times. This chain links TRBV15 with TRBJ2-1; D uncertain. The V gene's germline CDR1 is LNHNV and CDR2 YYDKDF (reference sequence). The CDR3 extends over 12 amino acids. The ends were cut back, 0 bases at V and 7 bases at J, with 4 bases in the middle. The CDR3 is CATSREGNEQFF. The CDR3 nucleotides read TGTGCCACCAGCAGAGAGGGAAATGAGCAGTTCTTC.